The clone carrying this T cell receptor (beta chain) turned up a few times. The V gene's germline CDR1 is KGHSH and CDR2 LQKENI. V lost 5 bases to trimming and J lost 0 bases, with 17 bases between them. The length of the CDR3 is 17 residues. This sample stems from a study of PD-L1 blockade in urothelial cancer. For the study at large: Blood samples had a median of 141,255 T cells.

TCRdb keeps only in-frame clones here, not all; method: immunoSEQ multiplex PCR. The sample records tens of thousands of clones, roughly 87% being singletons. V is TRBV18 and J is TRBJ1-3; weak D call: TRBD1 (5 bases). This sequence originates from a man in his 60s with urothelial cancer. This sample comprised PBMCs, obtained around atezolizumab (anti-PD-L1) treatment. The CDR3 bases are TGTGCCAGCTCAGCGCTCGGGACTCCTGACTCTGGAAACACCATATATTTT. It codes for CASSALGTPDSGNTIYF.